This TCR beta chain is from a study of T cell responses to AZD1222 COVID-19 vaccine. Regarding the study as a whole: Donors were largely white British and mainly female; clonal diversity was possibly underestimated. Targeting of unmutated variant regions was reportedly seen in nearly half of spike-specific TCRs.

Germline loops: CDR1 MDHEN, CDR2 SYDVKM. CDR3 length equals 13 residues. V was cut by 7 bases and J by 8 bases, with 16 bases left in between. The data were produced by immunoSEQ multiplex PCR, yet TCRdb's version contains in-frame clones alone and is incomplete. The repertoire includes roughly 140,000 clones, 94% of them detected once, and 1.3% sits in the top ten. Turning to this clone: Antigen specificity is unknown.

The clonotype was recovered from an adult in good health. V usage is TRBV28 and J usage is TRBJ2-3; the D is unclear. This specimen was peripheral blood, taken on day 0 of AZD1222 vaccination. The CDR3 here is CASNSQVVGTQYF. CDR3 sequence (DNA): TGTGCCAGCAATTCCCAGGTGGTAGGTACGCAGTATTTT.